This is a list of T cell receptor beta chains from one sample in a study of blood T cell repertoires in COVID-19. The repertoire was sequenced with immunoSEQ multiplex PCR; TCRdb's copy has only in-frame clones and lacks some. The sample lists more than 100,000 clones; roughly 80% were seen once. What was sequenced was peripheral blood. The receptors originated from a woman at least 80 years old with acute or convalescent COVID-19. CDR3s include the opening cysteine and the closing phenylalanine or tryptophan. Fields, in order: V gene, J gene, clone size, D gene, CDR3 DNA, CDR3 protein. A D gene is named only where the DNA matches it firmly. Clone size is given for some rows only: seen once, a few or many times, or a class if the clone is expanded.

TRBV18	TRBJ2-7	NA	TRBD1	TGTGCCAGCTCACCACGAGGACAGGGCTCCTACGAGCAGTACTTC	CASSPRGQGSYEQYF
TRBV4-3	TRBJ1-1	NA	NA	TGCGCCAGCAGCCTCACAGCGGGGCCCGGCACTGAAGCTTTCTTT	CASSLTAGPGTEAFF
TRBV12-3/TRBV12-4	TRBJ1-2	once	NA	TGTGCCAGCAGCTTCAGTGATGGCTACACCTTC	CASSFSDGYTF
TRBV10-3	TRBJ2-1	NA	TRBD2	TGTGCCATCAGTGACCCCAGCGGGATCGTCGTCAATGAGCAGTTCTTC	CAISDPSGIVVNEQFF
TRBV3-1/TRBV3-2	TRBJ2-1	NA	TRBD2	TGTGCCAGCAGTAAGACTAGCGGGCCTAGGAGCTCCTACAATGAGCAGTTCTTC	CASSKTSGPRSSYNEQFF
TRBV3-1/TRBV3-2	TRBJ2-1	NA	TRBD2	TGTGCCAGCAGCCAAGCCACTAGCGGGGGGGATTGGTATTACAATGAGCAGTTCTTC	CASSQATSGGDWYYNEQFF
TRBV18	TRBJ2-3	NA	TRBD1	TGTGCCAGCTCACCAACCACAGGGGGTTTCAGAGACACAGATACGCAGTATTTT	CASSPTTGGFRDTDTQYF
TRBV6-1	TRBJ1-2	NA	NA	TGTGCCAGCAGTGAGGGCAGGGCTAACTATGGCTACACCTTC	CASSEGRANYGYTF
TRBV30	TRBJ1-5	NA	TRBD1	TGTGCCTGGAGTGTACGGGCAGGGGGCCGGCAGCCCCAGCATTTT	CAWSVRAGGRQPQHF
TRBV2	TRBJ2-4	NA	TRBD2	TGTGCCAGCTCCGGGGAGGGAGCCAAAAACATTCAGTACTTC	CASSGEGAKNIQYF
TRBV3-1/TRBV3-2	TRBJ1-5	NA	NA	TGTGCCAGCAGCAGGGAGACGCCTGATGGAGTATATCCCCAGCATTTT	CASSRETPDGVYPQHF
TRBV10-3	TRBJ2-7	NA	TRBD2	TGTGCCATCTTTAGCGGGAGTAACTACGAGCAGTACTTC	CAIFSGSNYEQYF
TRBV12-5	TRBJ1-1	NA	TRBD1	TGTGCTAGTGGATCCGGGACAGACGACACTGAAGCTTTCTTT	CASGSGTDDTEAFF
TRBV14	TRBJ2-6	few	TRBD1	TGTGCCAGCAGCCCGAGGACAGGGCCGCGGAACGTCCTGACTTTC	CASSPRTGPRNVLTF
TRBV27	TRBJ2-1	NA	NA	TGTGCCAGCAGTTTGAGGAACAGGCCCCCTGCCTACAATGAGCAGTTCTTC	CASSLRNRPPAYNEQFF
TRBV7-2	TRBJ2-7	NA	TRBD2	TGTGCCAGCAGCGGTAGAGCGGGGGACGAGCAGTACTTC	CASSGRAGDEQYF
TRBV29-1	TRBJ1-1	NA	NA	TGCAGCGTTGAAGAGGCCCAGAACACTGAAGCTTTCTTT	CSVEEAQNTEAFF
TRBV19	TRBJ1-3	once	NA	TGTGCCAGTAGGATTGGGGCAGCTGGAAACACCATATATTTT	CASRIGAAGNTIYF
TRBV4-3	TRBJ2-3	NA	TRBD1	TGCGCCAGCAGCCAAGACGGGGGACAGGGGGATTGGGCAGATACGCAGTATTTT	CASSQDGGQGDWADTQYF
TRBV7-8	TRBJ1-3	once	NA	TGTGCCAGCAGCTTAGCGCAAGGGGCTGGAAACACCATATATTTT	CASSLAQGAGNTIYF
TRBV5-4	TRBJ1-2	NA	TRBD1	TGTGCCAGCGGTTCGGGACAGGGAGTGGGAAACTATGGCTACACCTTC	CASGSGQGVGNYGYTF
TRBV5-1	TRBJ2-1	NA	TRBD2	TGCGCCAGCAGCCCGGGACTAGCGGGGGGGCTGGACAATGAGCAGTTCTTC	CASSPGLAGGLDNEQFF
TRBV5-5	TRBJ2-7	NA	TRBD1	TGTGCCAGCAGCTTCGACCGGGACAGGGGTTCCTACGAGCAGTACTTC	CASSFDRDRGSYEQYF
TRBV7-9	TRBJ1-1	once	TRBD1	TGTGCCAGCAGCTCTTCAGACAGGGTCGGGATTGCTTTCTTT	CASSSSDRVGIAFF
TRBV11-2	TRBJ2-5	many	NA	TGTGCCAGCAGCTTCAGGTCTGTCCAAGAGACCCAGTACTTC	CASSFRSVQETQYF
TRBV6-5	TRBJ2-7	medium-sized	TRBD1	TGTGCCAGCAGTTCCCCCGGACAGGGGCGAAACGAGCAGTACTTC	CASSSPGQGRNEQYF
TRBV4-3	TRBJ2-7	NA	NA	TGCGCCAGCAGCCCCCACGCGGGACAGCCGGGCTACGAGCAGTACTTC	CASSPHAGQPGYEQYF
TRBV7-2	TRBJ2-3	NA	TRBD2	TGTGCCAGCAGCTCCCTGCCGGCGGGAGGTCCGTTGACGCAGTATTTT	CASSSLPAGGPLTQYF
TRBV15	TRBJ1-3	NA	NA	TGTGCCACCAGCAGAGATCTTCTCGGCGGCAACTTGTCTGGAAACACCATATATTTT	CATSRDLLGGNLSGNTIYF
TRBV5-1	TRBJ2-7	NA	NA	TGCGCCAGCAGCTTGTCCGGGAGTGGGTACGAGCAGTACTTC	CASSLSGSGYEQYF
TRBV5-1	TRBJ1-4	NA	NA	TGCGCCAGCAGCTCCGGTACAGGGCAGAGCCTTGAAAAACTGTTTTTT	CASSSGTGQSLEKLFF
TRBV6-5	TRBJ2-1	NA	TRBD2	TGTGCCAGCCGGACTAGCGGCAACAATGAGCAGTTCTTC	CASRTSGNNEQFF
TRBV9	TRBJ2-5	once	TRBD2	TGTGCCAGCAGCGTGGGGGCGACTAGCGGGATGCTTGAGACCCAGTACTTC	CASSVGATSGMLETQYF
TRBV5-1	TRBJ1-2	NA	NA	TGCGCCAGCAGCTTGGGTAGGGAGACCGCCGGCTACACCTTC	CASSLGRETAGYTF
TRBV6-6	TRBJ1-4	NA	NA	TGTGCCAGCAGTTACGTCGGGAGTGGGAATGAAAAACTGTTTTTT	CASSYVGSGNEKLFF
TRBV7-8	TRBJ2-7	NA	NA	TGTGCCAGCAGCTCACGGGAGACAACCTACGAGCAGTACTTC	CASSSRETTYEQYF